This entry lists 13 T cell receptor beta chains sequenced from one sample in a study of CD8 T cells in ankylosing spondylitis. One entry per CDR3 protein results from TCRdb running MiXCR on the 5' RACE reads. The sample records around 300,000 distinct CDR3 sequences, about 14% being singletons. The sample was blood, either unsorted or a sorted T cell fraction (not recorded which). These receptors were collected from a male donor with ankylosing spondylitis or in good health (not recorded which).

The chain combines TRBV7-2 with TRBJ2-3; D is possibly TRBD1 (6 bases). Germline V lookup: CDR1 SGHTA, CDR2 FQGNSA. This CDR3 has 16 amino acids. V lost 5 bases and J lost 1, with 16 bases in between. The CDR3 protein is CASSQSQGVRTDTQYF. In nucleotides, the CDR3 is TGTGCCAGCAGCCAATCACAGGGCGTCCGCACAGATACGCAGTATTTT.

This clonotype was seen once. V is TRBV7-8 and J is TRBJ2-7; 8 bases are a match to TRBD2. The V gene's germline CDR1 is SGHVS and CDR2 FQNEAQ. The CDR3 consists of 13 residues. V shed 5 bases, J shed 5 bases, and the junction held 5 bases outside the gene matches. CDR3 residues: CASSRTSINEQYF. The CDR3 DNA follows: TGTGCCAGCAGCCGGACTAGCATCAACGAGCAGTACTTC.

CDR3 DNA: TGTGCCAGCAGTCGAGGAGGTCCGGCAACTAATGAAAAACTGTTTTTT. Translation: CASSRGGPATNEKLFF. The chain links TRBV27 to TRBJ1-4; no clear D. CDR3 length equals 16 residues. Trimming removed 5 bases from V and 0 bases from J, with 13 bases in between. Germline V lookup: CDR1 MNHEY, CDR2 SMNVEV (reference sequence). The full variable domain, rest sourced from reference TRBV27 and TRBJ1-4, is EAQVTQNPRYLITVTGKKLTVTCSQNMNHEYMSWYRQDPGLGLRQIYYSMNVEVTDKGDVPEGYKVSRKEKRNFPLILESPSPNQTSLYFCASSRGGPATNEKLFFGSGTQLSVL.

The chain employs TRBV5-6 and TRBJ1-6; no reliable D call. The CDR3 is made up of 15 amino acids. CDR1 is SGHDT and CDR2 is YYEEEE in the germline V gene. V dropped 1 base and J dropped 6 bases, with 11 bases sitting between them. CDR3 loop: CASSLKGGRNSPLHF. The DNA for the CDR3 is TGTGCCAGCAGCTTGAAGGGTGGGCGTAATTCACCCCTCCACTTT.

This clonotype has at least ten counts. The chain couples TRBV12-3 or TRBV12-4 to TRBJ1-1; no clear D. The V end was cut by 5 bases, the J end by 0 bases, with 10 bases between. CDR3 length: 14 residues. In DNA, the CDR3 is TGTGCCAGCAGTCCTTACCAATTGAACACTGAAGCTTTCTTT. It codes for CASSPYQLNTEAFF.

This chain links TRBV12-3 or TRBV12-4 with TRBJ2-7; TRBD1 matches at 9 bases. The CDR3 is 16 residues long. Losses at the gene ends were 2 bases for V and 2 bases for J; bases not matched to a gene: 7. For the CDR3, the DNA is TGTGCCAGCAGTTTATCGAGTGGACAGGGGCCCTACGAGCAGTACTTC. This codes for CASSLSSGQGPYEQYF.

This clonotype was recorded a few times. The rearrangement uses TRBV5-1 and TRBJ1-4; a possible D gene is TRBD1 (5 bases). From germline, CDR1 is SGHRS and CDR2 YFSETQ. V was cut by 4 bases and J by 4 bases, with 11 bases left in between. The CDR3 runs 14 residues. DNA of the CDR3: TGCGCCAGCAGCCCGATGGGGGGTAATGAAAAACTGTTTTTT. It encodes CASSPMGGNEKLFF.

The gene calls are TRBV5-1 and TRBJ2-5, with 9 nucleotides matching TRBD1. The CDR3 is 14 residues long. V dropped 4 bases and J dropped 6; count of bases not matched to a gene: 7. Germline V gene sequence: CDR1 SGHRS, CDR2 YFSETQ. The DNA of the CDR3 is TGCGCCAGCAGCGACCAGGGACAGGGCCAGACCCAGTACTTC. Translation gives CASSDQGQGQTQYF.

The table lists this clonotype with a few counts. The rearrangement joins TRBV5-1 to TRBJ2-7; a weak D match, TRBD1 (5 bases). This CDR3 contains 14 residues. Trimming removed 0 bases from V and 6 bases from J, with 13 bases in between. The germline CDR1 and CDR2 sequences are SGHRS and YFSETQ. This CDR3 is CASSLETAHGEQYF. CDR3 coding DNA: TGCGCCAGCAGCTTGGAGACAGCTCATGGCGAGCAGTACTTC.

The chain couples TRBV10-3 to TRBJ2-7, with 9 bases fitting TRBD1. The length of the CDR3 is 16 residues. Germline lookup yields CDR1 ENHRY and CDR2 SYGVKD. The V and J ends lost 4 bases and 1 base, in that order; junction bases with no gene match: 8. The CDR3 is CAISGDGQGRSYEQYF. The CDR3 DNA reads as TGTGCCATCAGTGGTGATGGACAGGGGAGGTCCTACGAGCAGTACTTC.

This chain uses TRBV20-1 with TRBJ2-5; D gene ambiguous. The CDR3 is 12 residues long. With 3 bases removed from V and 1 base from J, the gap between germline ends came to 6 bases. From germline, CDR1 is DFQATT and CDR2 SNEGSKA (reference sequence). In DNA form, the CDR3 reads TGCAGTGCTAGTCCCGCCCAAGAGACCCAGTACTTC. This translates into CSASPAQETQYF.

The J gene is TRBJ1-1, the V gene TRBV4-2; D unresolved. The V gene's germline CDR1 is LGHNA and CDR2 YNFKEQ. The length of the CDR3 is 17 residues. V was trimmed by 4 bases and J by 7 bases, leaving 25 bases between them. CDR3 residues: CASSLSGPGSRGSEAFF. DNA of the CDR3: TGTGCCAGCAGCCTCTCAGGACCTGGTAGTCGGGGTAGTGAAGCTTTCTTT.

This clonotype has at least ten counts. V usage is TRBV12-3 or TRBV12-4 and J usage is TRBJ2-2; no clear D. The CDR3 runs 12 residues. Trimming cost V 5 bases and J 8 bases, with 9 bases left between them. The CDR3 loop is CASSLTSGELFF. The CDR3 nucleotides read TGTGCCAGCAGTCTAACGAGTGGGGAGCTGTTTTTT.